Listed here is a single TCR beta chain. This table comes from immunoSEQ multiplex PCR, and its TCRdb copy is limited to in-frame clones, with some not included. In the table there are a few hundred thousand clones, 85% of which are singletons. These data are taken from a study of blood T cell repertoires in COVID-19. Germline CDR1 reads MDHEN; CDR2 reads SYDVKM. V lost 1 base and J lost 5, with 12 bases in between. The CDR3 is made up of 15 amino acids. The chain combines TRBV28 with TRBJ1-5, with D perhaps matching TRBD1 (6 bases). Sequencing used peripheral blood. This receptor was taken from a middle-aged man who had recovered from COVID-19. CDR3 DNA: TGTGCCAGCAGTTTATCCGGACAGAGAGATCAGCCCCAGCATTTT. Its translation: CASSLSGQRDQPQHF.